This TCR beta chain was profiled in a study of regulatory and conventional T cells in RAG deficiency. This clone was counted a single time. Produced via immunoSEQ multiplex PCR; TCRdb's table is partial and in-frame only. The sample holds fewer than 30,000 clones, nearly 95% seen once. The sorted conventional CD4+ T cells were CD25-low and CD127-high, with genomic DNA sequenced. This sample also appeared in a second study, on regulatory T cells. Turning to that study: The primer mix had 52 TRBV and 13 TRBJ primers. Regulatory T cells showed the strongest V-J pair restriction and V/J gene skewing among patient repertoires.

The sample consisted of CD25- CD4+ T cells sorted from blood. This receptor was obtained from a human donor in good health.

The CDR3 nucleotides read TGTGCCAGCAGTTACTCGACTCTGGACAGATCGAGCTACACCTTC. This encodes CASSYSTLDRSSYTF. The rearrangement links TRBV6-5 to TRBJ1-2; possible D gene TRBD1, 6 bases. The V gene lost 0 bases and the J gene lost 9 bases, with 17 bases spanning the gap. In germline, CDR1 is MNHEY, CDR2 SVGAGI. This CDR3 has 15 residues.